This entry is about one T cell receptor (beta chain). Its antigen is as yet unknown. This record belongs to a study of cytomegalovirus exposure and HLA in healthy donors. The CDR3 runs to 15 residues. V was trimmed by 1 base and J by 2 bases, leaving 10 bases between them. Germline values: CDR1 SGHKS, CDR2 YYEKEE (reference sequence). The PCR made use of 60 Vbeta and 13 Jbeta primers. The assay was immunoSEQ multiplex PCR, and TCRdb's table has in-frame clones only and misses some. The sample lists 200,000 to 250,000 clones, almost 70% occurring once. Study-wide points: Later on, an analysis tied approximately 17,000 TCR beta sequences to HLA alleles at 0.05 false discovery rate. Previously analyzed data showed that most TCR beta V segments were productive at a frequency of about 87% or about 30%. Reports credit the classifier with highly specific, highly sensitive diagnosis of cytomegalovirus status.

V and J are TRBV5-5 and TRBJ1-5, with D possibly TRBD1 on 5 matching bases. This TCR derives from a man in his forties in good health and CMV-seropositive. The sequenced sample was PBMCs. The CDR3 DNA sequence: TGTGCCAGCAGCTTGTTGTCCAGGGGCAATCAGCCCCAGCATTTT. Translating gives CASSLLSRGNQPQHF.